What follows is one T cell receptor beta chain and its context. Per the authors' pipeline: Reference gene primer amplification gave nucleated cell count estimates. Assay used: immunoSEQ multiplex PCR; TCRdb lists only in-frame clones, some missing. V and J calls and clone size are as listed in that table; D and trimming were resolved from the DNA. The sample lists about 100,000 clones, roughly 84% occurring once. The sample is drawn from a study of blood T cell repertoires in COVID-19. Study summary: The origin of the acute and convalescent COVID-19 samples was the United States, Italy and Spain. T cells, B-cell-depleted T cells, or PBMCs supplied cDNA or gDNA.

CDR3 length equals 14 residues. Trimming pared 4 bases from V and 2 bases from J, leaving 11 bases between. Germline V gives CDR1 ENHRY, CDR2 SYGVKD. The sample comprised peripheral blood. The receptor was derived from a young man in a cohort sampled during active COVID-19. V usage is TRBV10-3 and J usage is TRBJ1-2, with D tentatively TRBD1 (6 bases). This CDR3 is CAISARDTNYGYTF. DNA for the CDR3: TGTGCCATCAGTGCCCGGGACACCAACTATGGCTACACCTTC.